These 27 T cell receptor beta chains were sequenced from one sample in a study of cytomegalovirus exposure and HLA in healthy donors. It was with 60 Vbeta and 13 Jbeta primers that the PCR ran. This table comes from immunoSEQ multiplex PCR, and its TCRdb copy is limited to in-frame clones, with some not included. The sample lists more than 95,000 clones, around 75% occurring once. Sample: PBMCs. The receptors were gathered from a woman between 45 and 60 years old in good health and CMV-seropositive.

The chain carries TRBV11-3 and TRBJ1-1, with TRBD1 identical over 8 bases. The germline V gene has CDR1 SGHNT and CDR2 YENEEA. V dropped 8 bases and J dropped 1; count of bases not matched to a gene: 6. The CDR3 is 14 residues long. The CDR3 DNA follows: TGTGCCAGCCAGGGGGCCGACGGGAACACTGAAGCTTTCTTT. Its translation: CASQGADGNTEAFF.

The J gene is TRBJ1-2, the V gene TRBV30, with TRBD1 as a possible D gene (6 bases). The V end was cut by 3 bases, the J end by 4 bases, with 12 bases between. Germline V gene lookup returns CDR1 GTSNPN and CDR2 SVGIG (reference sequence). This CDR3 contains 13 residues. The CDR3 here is CAWSQGHLYGYTF. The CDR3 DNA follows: TGTGCCTGGAGCCAGGGACACCTCTATGGCTACACCTTC.

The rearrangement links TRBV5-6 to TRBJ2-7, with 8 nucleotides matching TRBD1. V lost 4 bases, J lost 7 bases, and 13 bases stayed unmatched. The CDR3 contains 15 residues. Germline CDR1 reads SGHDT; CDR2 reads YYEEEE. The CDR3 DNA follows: TGTGCCAGCAGCCGCACCTTGGCAGGGGGCTGGGAGCAGTACTTC. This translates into CASSRTLAGGWEQYF.

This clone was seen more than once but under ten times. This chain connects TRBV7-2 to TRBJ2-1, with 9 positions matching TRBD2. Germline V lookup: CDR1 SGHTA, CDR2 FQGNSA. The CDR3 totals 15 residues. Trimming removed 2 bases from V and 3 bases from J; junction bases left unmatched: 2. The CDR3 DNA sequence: TGTGCCAGCAGCTTATCGCGGGGGGGCTACAATGAGCAGTTCTTC. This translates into CASSLSRGGYNEQFF.

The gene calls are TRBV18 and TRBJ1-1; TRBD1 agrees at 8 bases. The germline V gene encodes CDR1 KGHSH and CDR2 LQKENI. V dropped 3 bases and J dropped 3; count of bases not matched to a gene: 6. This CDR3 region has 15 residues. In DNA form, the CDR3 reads TGTGCCAGCTCACCTCGACAGGGGCTGGACACTGAAGCTTTCTTT. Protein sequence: CASSPRQGLDTEAFF. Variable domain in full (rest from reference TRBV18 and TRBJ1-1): NAGVMQNPRHLVRRRGQEARLRCSPMKGHSHVYWYRQLPEEGLKFMVYLQKENIIDESGMPKERFSAEFPKEGPSILRIQQVVRGDSAAYFCASSPRQGLDTEAFFGQGTRLTVV.

The CDR3 coding sequence is TGTGCCAGCGCATTCAGGGATACGCAGTATTTT. It translates to CASAFRDTQYF. The J gene is TRBJ2-3, the V gene TRBV7-2; no reliable D call. The CDR3 extends over 11 amino acids. V was cut by 8 bases and J by 6 bases, with 9 bases left in between. Germline lookup yields CDR1 SGHTA and CDR2 FQGNSA.

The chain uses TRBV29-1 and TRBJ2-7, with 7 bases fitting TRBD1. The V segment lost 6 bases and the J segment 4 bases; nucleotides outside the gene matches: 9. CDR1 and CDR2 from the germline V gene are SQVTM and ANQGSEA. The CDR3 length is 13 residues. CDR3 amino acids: CSVQDRDRYEQYF. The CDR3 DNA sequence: TGCAGCGTGCAAGACAGGGATCGTTACGAGCAGTACTTC.

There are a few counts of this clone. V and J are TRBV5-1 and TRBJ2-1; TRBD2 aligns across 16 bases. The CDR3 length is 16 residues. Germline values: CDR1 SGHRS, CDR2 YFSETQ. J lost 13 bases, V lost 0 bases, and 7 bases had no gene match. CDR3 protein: CASSLEGTSGGAGQFF. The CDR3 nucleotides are TGCGCCAGCAGCTTGGAGGGGACTAGCGGGGGGGCAGGTCAGTTCTTC.

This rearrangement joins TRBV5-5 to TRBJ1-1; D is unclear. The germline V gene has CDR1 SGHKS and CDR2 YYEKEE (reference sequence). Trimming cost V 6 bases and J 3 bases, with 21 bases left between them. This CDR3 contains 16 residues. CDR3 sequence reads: CASTEGPGSVYTEAFF. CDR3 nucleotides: TGTGCCAGCACCGAGGGCCCAGGTTCGGTATACACTGAAGCTTTCTTT.

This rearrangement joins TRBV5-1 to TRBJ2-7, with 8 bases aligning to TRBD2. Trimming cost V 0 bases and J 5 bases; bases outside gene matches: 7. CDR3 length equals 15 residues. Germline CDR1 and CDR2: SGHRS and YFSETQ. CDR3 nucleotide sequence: TGCGCCAGCAGCTTGGGCGGGGGGCCAGGGAACGAGCAGTACTTC. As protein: CASSLGGGPGNEQYF.

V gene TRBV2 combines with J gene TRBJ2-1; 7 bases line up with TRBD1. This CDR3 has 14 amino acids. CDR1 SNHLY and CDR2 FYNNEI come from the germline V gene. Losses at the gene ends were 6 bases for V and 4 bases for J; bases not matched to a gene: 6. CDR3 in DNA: TGTGCCAGCAGAATGGGACAGATTTACAATGAGCAGTTCTTC. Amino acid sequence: CASRMGQIYNEQFF.

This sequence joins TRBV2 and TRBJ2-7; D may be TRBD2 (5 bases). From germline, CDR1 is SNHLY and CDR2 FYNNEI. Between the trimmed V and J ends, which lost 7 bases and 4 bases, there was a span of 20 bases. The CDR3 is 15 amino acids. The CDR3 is CASTLTRESGYEQYF. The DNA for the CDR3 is TGTGCCAGCACCCTTACAAGGGAGTCCGGGTACGAGCAGTACTTC. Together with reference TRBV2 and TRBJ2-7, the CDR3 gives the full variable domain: EPEVTQTPSHQVTQMGQEVILRCVPISNHLYFYWYRQILGQKVEFLVSFYNNEISEKSEIFDDQFSVERPDGSNFTLKIRSTKLEDSAMYFCASTLTRESGYEQYFGPGTRLTVT.

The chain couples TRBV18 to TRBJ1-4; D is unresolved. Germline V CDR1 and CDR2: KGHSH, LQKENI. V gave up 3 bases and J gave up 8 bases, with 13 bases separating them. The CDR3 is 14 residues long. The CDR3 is CASSPSASGEKLFF. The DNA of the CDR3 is TGTGCCAGCTCACCTTCAGCCTCGGGGGAAAAACTGTTTTTT. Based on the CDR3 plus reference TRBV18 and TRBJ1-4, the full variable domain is NAGVMQNPRHLVRRRGQEARLRCSPMKGHSHVYWYRQLPEEGLKFMVYLQKENIIDESGMPKERFSAEFPKEGPSILRIQQVVRGDSAAYFCASSPSASGEKLFFGSGTQLSVL.

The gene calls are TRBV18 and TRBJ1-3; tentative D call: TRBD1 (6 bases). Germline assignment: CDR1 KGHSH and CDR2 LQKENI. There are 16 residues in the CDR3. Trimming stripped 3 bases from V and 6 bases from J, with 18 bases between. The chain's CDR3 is CASSPAIGQTINTIYF. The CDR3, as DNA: TGTGCCAGCTCACCCGCCATCGGACAGACAATAAACACCATATATTTT.

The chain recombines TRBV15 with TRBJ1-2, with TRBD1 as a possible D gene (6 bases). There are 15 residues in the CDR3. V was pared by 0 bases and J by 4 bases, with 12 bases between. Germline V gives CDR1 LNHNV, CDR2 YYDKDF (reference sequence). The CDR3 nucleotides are TGTGCCACCAGCAGAGATAATGCAGGGGTCTATGGCTACACCTTC. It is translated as CATSRDNAGVYGYTF. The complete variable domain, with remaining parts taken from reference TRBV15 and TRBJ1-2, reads DAMVIQNPRYQVTQFGKPVTLSCSQTLNHNVMYWYQQKSSQAPKLLFHYYDKDFNNEADTPDNFQSRRPNTSFCFLDIRSPGLGDTAMYLCATSRDNAGVYGYTFGSGTRLTVV.

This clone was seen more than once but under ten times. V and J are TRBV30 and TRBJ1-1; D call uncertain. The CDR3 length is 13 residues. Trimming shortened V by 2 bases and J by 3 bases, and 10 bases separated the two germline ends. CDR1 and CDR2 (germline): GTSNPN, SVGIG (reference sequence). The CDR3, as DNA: TGTGCCTGGAGTAGCCATCGGGACACTGAAGCTTTCTTT. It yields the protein CAWSSHRDTEAFF.

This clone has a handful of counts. The CDR3 sequence: CASSENGLGQNYGYTF. Written as DNA, the CDR3 is TGTGCCAGCAGTGAAAACGGACTGGGACAGAACTATGGCTACACCTTC. The chain uses TRBV2 and TRBJ1-2, with 7 bases lining up with TRBD1. Germline V CDR1 and CDR2: SNHLY, FYNNEI. The CDR3 runs to 16 residues. V trimming: 2 bases; J trimming: 2 bases; junction bases outside the gene matches: 8.

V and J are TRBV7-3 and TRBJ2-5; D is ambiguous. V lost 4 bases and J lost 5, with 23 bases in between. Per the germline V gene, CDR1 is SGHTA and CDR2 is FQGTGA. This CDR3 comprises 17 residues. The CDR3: CASSSLGRQSPGETQYF. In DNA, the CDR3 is TGTGCCAGCAGCTCCCTTGGGCGTCAGTCGCCTGGGGAGACCCAGTACTTC.

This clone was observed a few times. CDR3 in amino acids: CASRQGAAVNTEAFF. The CDR3 nucleotides read TGTGCCAGTCGACAGGGGGCTGCGGTGAACACTGAAGCTTTCTTT. The gene calls are TRBV19 and TRBJ1-1; 10 positions agree with TRBD1. CDR3 length equals 15 residues. Germline V lookup: CDR1 LNHDA, CDR2 SQIVND (reference sequence). V shed 8 bases, J shed 0 bases, and the junction held 6 bases outside the gene matches.

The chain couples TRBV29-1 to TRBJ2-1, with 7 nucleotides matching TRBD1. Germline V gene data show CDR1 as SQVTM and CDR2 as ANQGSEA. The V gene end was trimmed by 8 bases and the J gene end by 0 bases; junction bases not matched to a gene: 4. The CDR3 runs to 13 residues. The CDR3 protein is CSSAGGSYNEQFF. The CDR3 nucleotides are TGCAGCTCCGCAGGGGGCTCCTACAATGAGCAGTTCTTC.

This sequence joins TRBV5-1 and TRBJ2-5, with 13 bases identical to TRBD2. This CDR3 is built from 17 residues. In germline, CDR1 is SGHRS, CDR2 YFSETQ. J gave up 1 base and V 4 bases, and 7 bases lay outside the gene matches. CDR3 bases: TGCGCCAGCAGCCCAGGACTAGCGGGAGCCCTCCAAGAGACCCAGTACTTC. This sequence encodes CASSPGLAGALQETQYF.

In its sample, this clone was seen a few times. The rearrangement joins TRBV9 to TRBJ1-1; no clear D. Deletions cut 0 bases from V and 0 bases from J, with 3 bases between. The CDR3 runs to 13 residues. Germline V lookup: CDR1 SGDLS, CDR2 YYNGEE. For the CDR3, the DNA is TGTGCCAGCAGCGTAGCTCTGAACACTGAAGCTTTCTTT. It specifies CASSVALNTEAFF.

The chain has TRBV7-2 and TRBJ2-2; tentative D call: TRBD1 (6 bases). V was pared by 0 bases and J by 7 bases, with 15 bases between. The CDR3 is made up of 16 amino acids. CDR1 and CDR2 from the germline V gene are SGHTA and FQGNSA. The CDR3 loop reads CASSLARDKVVGELFF. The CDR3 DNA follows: TGTGCCAGCAGCTTAGCCCGGGACAAGGTTGTCGGGGAGCTGTTTTTT.

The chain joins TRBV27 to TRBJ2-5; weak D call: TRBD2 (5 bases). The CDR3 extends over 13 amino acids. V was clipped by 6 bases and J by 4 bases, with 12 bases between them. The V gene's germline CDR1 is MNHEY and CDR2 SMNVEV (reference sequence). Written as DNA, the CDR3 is TGTGCCAGCAGGGCAGGAGGTTTAGAGACCCAGTACTTC. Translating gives CASRAGGLETQYF.

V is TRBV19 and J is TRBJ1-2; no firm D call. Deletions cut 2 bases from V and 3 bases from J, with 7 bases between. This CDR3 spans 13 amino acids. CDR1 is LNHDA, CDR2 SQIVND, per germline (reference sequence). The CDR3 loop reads CASSISGDYGYTF. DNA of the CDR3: TGTGCCAGTAGTATATCCGGAGACTATGGCTACACCTTC.

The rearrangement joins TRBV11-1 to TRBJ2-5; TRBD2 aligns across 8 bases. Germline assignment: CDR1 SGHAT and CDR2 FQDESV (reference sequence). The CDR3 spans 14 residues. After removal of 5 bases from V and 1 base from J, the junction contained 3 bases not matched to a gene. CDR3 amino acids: CASSLGLAQETQYF. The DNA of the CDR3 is TGTGCCAGCAGCCTCGGACTAGCCCAAGAGACCCAGTACTTC.

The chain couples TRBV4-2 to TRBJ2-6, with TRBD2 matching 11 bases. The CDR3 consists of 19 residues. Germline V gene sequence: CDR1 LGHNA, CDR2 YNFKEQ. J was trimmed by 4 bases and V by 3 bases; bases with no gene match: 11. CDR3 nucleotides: TGTGCCAGCAGCCAGGGCCTACTAGCGGGGGTGGGGGGGGCCAACGTCCTGACTTTC. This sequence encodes CASSQGLLAGVGGANVLTF.